The rows below give T cell receptor beta chains drawn from one sample of a study of blood T cell repertoires in COVID-19. This table comes from immunoSEQ multiplex PCR, and its TCRdb copy is limited to in-frame clones, with some not included. The table records 250,000 or so clones, about 89% of them present only once. Source material: PBMCs or T cells enriched from blood (not recorded which). These receptors were taken from a woman between 18 and 30 years old who had recovered from COVID-19. CDR3s include the opening cysteine and the closing phenylalanine or tryptophan. A D gene is named only where the DNA matches it firmly. Size is stated for part of the rows, as once, few or many counts, or as a class when the clone is expanded.

TRBV11-2	-	-	TRBJ1-1	CASSLFEGGKTEAFF	TGTGCCAGCAGCTTATTTGAGGGAGGGAAGACTGAAGCTTTCTTT
TRBV30	-	TRBD2	TRBJ2-7	CAWTTSGSGEQYF	TGTGCCTGGACGACTAGCGGGAGTGGCGAGCAGTACTTC
TRBV9	-	TRBD2	TRBJ2-3	CASSVAGGVSDTQYF	TGTGCCAGCAGCGTAGCGGGGGGGGTATCAGATACGCAGTATTTT
TRBV5-1	-	-	TRBJ2-7	CASSPRRDTSSYEQYF	TGCGCCAGCAGCCCTCGCCGGGATACCAGCTCCTACGAGCAGTACTTC
TRBV30	-	-	TRBJ2-3	CAWSVWTSSTDTQYF	TGTGCCTGGAGTGTATGGACTTCTAGCACAGATACGCAGTATTTT
TRBV9	-	TRBD1	TRBJ1-2	CASSGGQGRYGYTF	TGTGCCAGCAGCGGAGGACAGGGGAGGTATGGCTACACCTTC
TRBV7-2	-	-	TRBJ1-3	CASSLAPGNTIYF	TGTGCCAGCAGCTTAGCCCCGGGAAACACCATATATTTT
TRBV27	-	TRBD2	TRBJ2-7	CATAYQLAAATRYF	TGTGCCACCGCCTACCAACTAGCGGCAGCAACCCGGTACTTC
TRBV2	once	-	TRBJ1-6	CASTKPRGGESPLHF	TGTGCCAGCACGAAACCGCGGGGTGGAGAGTCACCCCTCCACTTT
TRBV7-9	-	TRBD1	TRBJ2-5	CASSSPDRDFEETQYF	TGTGCCAGCAGCTCTCCGGACAGGGACTTTGAAGAGACCCAGTACTTC
TRBV6-2/TRBV6-3	-	TRBD1	TRBJ2-7	CASSYGQGSSYEQYF	TGTGCCAGCAGTTATGGACAGGGGAGCTCCTACGAGCAGTACTTC